The TCR beta chain under discussion was sequenced for a study of blood T cell repertoires in COVID-19. In the authors' workflow: Reference gene primer amplification gave estimated nucleated cell counts. Produced via immunoSEQ multiplex PCR; TCRdb's table is partial and in-frame only. Clone size and V and J calls were adopted from that table, with D and trimming inferred from the DNA. The data hold about 78,000 clones, with about nine tenths observed a single time. The ends lost 3 bases at V and 2 bases at J; junction bases unmatched: 11. CDR1 LNHDA and CDR2 SQIVND come from the germline V gene (reference sequence). CDR3 length: 17 amino acids.

The chain links TRBV19 to TRBJ2-3; 7 bases align to TRBD2. This receptor was taken from a woman aged 80 or older with acute or convalescent COVID-19. The sample comprised peripheral blood. The CDR3 here is CASSISWGGSATDTQYF. CDR3 in DNA: TGTGCCAGTAGTATTAGTTGGGGCGGGAGCGCCACAGATACGCAGTATTTT.